This paragraph reports one T cell receptor (beta chain). J was trimmed by 2 bases and V by 4 bases; bases with no gene match: 4. Looked up from germline, CDR1 is KGHDR and CDR2 is SFDVKD. The CDR3 is 17 amino acids. The data originate from a study of blood T cell repertoires in COVID-19. For the study at large: COVID-19 samples, acute and convalescent, were from the United States, Italy and Spain. Sources were T cells, B-cell-depleted T cells, or PBMCs; the material itself was cDNA or gDNA.

Authors' analysis steps: Amplification of reference gene primers provided the estimated nucleated cell counts. Generated by immunoSEQ multiplex PCR, the TCRdb table keeps only in-frame clones and is missing some. The V and J calls and clone size are taken from that table; D and trimming were inferred from the DNA. The sample has approximately 88,000 clones; about 77% are singletons. This receptor was taken from a man between 70 and 80 years old with COVID-19, enrolled during active disease. The J gene is TRBJ2-3, the V gene TRBV24-1; 14 positions match TRBD2. The sample taken for sequencing was peripheral blood. The CDR3 sequence is CATSDRTSGRPTDTQYF. The CDR3 coding sequence is TGTGCCACCAGTGACCGGACTAGCGGGAGGCCCACAGATACGCAGTATTTT.